This TCR beta chain originates from a study of T-cell reconstitution after alpha-beta-depleted transplantation in children. General study findings and limits: Several hundred rapidly expanded clones from non-depleted graft cells reportedly supplied alpha-beta T cells about two months post-transplant. TCRbeta diversity was high at day 60 in some patients (a result of surviving recipient T cells and thymic progenitors). After one year, T-cell counts and TCRbeta diversity mostly came from new T cells.

The library targeted TCRbeta and was prepared with unique molecular identifiers. Using its own MiXCR run on the PCR reads, TCRdb lists one record per CDR3 protein. Of some 190,000 distinct CDR3 sequences in the sample, roughly 11% were seen once. Trimming removed 5 bases at V and 2 bases at J, with 15 bases between. The CDR3 covers 15 residues. The germline V gene encodes CDR1 MNHNS and CDR2 SASEGT. This clonotype was seen just once. Its antigen remains unknown. This specimen consisted of PBMCs, obtained before TCRalphabeta/CD19-depleted stem cell transplant. The V gene is TRBV6-1, the J gene TRBJ2-5, with D maybe TRBD1 (5 bases). This receptor was identified in a boy aged 2-9 years with acute myeloid leukemia, due to receive a stem cell transplant. The CDR3 region is CASSPLMTVQETQYF. In DNA, the CDR3 is TGTGCCAGCAGTCCCTTGATGACAGTACAAGAGACCCAGTACTTC.